This entry features one T cell receptor (beta chain) sequence. This specimen comes from a study of blood T cell repertoires in COVID-19. Per the germline V gene, CDR1 is SNHLY and CDR2 is FYNNEI. This CDR3 has 15 amino acids. J was trimmed by 6 bases and V by 6 bases; bases with no gene match: 7. Per the original data handling: Estimation of nucleated cell counts was performed using reference gene primer amplification. Sequencing was performed with immunoSEQ multiplex PCR; in TCRdb, only in-frame clones are kept and a portion is missing. V and J calls and clone size are copied from that table; D and trimming were computed from the DNA. Of a few hundred thousand clones in the sample, approximately 89% are singletons; the top ten hold under 3%.

The rearrangement uses TRBV2 and TRBJ2-1; 11 bases align to TRBD2. Sequenced material: PBMCs or T cells enriched from blood (not recorded which). The clonotype comes from a woman aged 45-65 years who had been exposed to COVID-19. The DNA for the CDR3 is TGTGCCAGCAGCCCGGGACTAGCGGAAGCCAATGAGCAGTTCTTC. It codes for CASSPGLAEANEQFF.